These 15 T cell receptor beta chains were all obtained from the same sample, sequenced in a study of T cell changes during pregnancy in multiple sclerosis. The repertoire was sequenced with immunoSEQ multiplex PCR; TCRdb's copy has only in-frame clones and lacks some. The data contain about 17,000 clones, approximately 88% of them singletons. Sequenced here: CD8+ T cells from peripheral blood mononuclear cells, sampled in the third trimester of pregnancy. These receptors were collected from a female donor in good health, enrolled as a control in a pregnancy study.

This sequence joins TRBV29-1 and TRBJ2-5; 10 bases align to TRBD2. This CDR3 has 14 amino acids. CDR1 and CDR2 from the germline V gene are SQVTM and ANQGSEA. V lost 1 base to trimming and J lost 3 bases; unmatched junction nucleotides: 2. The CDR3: CSVEGLAGEETQYF. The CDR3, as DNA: TGCAGCGTTGAAGGGCTAGCGGGAGAAGAGACCCAGTACTTC.

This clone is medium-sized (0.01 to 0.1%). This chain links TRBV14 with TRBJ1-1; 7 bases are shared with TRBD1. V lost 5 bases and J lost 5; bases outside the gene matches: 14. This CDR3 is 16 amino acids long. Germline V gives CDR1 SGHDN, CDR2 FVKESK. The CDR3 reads CASSRLQGGPKTEAFF. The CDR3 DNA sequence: TGTGCCAGCAGCAGACTACAAGGGGGCCCGAAGACTGAAGCTTTCTTT.

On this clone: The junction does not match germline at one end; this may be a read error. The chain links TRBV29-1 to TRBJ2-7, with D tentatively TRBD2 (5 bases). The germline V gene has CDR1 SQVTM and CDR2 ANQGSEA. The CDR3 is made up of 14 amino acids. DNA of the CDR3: TGCAGCGTTGAGGTCCTCGGCAAGGCTAGCCGACAACTTTTC. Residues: CSVEVLGKASRQLF.

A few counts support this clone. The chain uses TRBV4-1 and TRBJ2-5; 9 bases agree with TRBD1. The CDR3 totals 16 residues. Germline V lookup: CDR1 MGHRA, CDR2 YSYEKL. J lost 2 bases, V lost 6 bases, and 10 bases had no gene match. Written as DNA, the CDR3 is TGCGCCAGCAGACAGGGGGCAGGGGGGTTACAAGAGACCCAGTACTTC. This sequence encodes CASRQGAGGLQETQYF.

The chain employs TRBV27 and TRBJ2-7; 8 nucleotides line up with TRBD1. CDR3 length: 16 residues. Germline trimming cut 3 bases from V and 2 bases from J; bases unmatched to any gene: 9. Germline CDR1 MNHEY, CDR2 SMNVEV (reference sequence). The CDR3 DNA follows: TGTGCCAGCAGTTTGCGACCGGGACAGGTAACCTACGAGCAGTACTTC. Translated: CASSLRPGQVTYEQYF.

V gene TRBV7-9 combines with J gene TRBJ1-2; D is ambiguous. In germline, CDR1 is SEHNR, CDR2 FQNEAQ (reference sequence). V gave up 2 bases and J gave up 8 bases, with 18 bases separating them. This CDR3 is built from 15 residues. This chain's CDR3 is CASSLSAGSEGGYTF. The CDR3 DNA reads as TGTGCCAGCAGCTTAAGTGCAGGCTCGGAAGGAGGCTACACCTTC.

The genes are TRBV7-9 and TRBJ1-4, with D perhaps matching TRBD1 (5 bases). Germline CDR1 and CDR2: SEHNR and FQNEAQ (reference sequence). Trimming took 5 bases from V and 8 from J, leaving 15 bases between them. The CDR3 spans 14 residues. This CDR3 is CASSQTGVREKLFF. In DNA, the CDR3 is TGTGCCAGCAGCCAAACAGGAGTTCGGGAAAAACTGTTTTTT.

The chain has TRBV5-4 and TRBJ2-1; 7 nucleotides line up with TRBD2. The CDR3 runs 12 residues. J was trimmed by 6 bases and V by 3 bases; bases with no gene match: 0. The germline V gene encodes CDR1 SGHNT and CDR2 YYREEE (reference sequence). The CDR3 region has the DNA TGTGCCAGCAGCTGGGGGGGCAATGAGCAGTTCTTC. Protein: CASSWGGNEQFF.

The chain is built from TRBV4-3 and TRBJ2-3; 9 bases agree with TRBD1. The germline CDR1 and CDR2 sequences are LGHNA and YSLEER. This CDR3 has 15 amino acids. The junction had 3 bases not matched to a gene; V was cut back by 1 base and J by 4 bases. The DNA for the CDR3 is TGCGCCAGCAGCCAAGGGACAGGGGAGGCAGATACGCAGTATTTT. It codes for CASSQGTGEADTQYF.

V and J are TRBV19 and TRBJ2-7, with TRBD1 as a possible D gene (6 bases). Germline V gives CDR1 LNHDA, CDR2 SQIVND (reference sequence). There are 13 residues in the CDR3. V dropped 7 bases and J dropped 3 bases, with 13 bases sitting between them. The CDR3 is CASTGASGYEQYF. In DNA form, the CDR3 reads TGTGCCAGTACAGGGGCCTCGGGCTACGAGCAGTACTTC.

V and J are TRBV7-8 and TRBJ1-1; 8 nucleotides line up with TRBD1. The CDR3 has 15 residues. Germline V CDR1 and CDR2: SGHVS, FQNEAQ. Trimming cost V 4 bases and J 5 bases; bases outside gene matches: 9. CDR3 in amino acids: CASSSRTGTITEAFF. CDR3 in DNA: TGTGCCAGCAGCTCCCGGACAGGGACCATAACTGAAGCTTTCTTT.

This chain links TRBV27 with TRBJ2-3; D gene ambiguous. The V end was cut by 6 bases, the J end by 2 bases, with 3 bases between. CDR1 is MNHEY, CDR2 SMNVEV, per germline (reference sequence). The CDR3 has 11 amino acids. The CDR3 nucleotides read TGTGCCAGCAGCCACACAGATACGCAGTATTTT. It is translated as CASSHTDTQYF.

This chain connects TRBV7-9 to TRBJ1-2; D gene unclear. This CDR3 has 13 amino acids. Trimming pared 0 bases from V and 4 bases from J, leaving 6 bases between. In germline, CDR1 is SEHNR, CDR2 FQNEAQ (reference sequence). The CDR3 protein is CASSLAQAYGYTF. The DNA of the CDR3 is TGTGCCAGCAGCTTAGCCCAGGCCTATGGCTACACCTTC.

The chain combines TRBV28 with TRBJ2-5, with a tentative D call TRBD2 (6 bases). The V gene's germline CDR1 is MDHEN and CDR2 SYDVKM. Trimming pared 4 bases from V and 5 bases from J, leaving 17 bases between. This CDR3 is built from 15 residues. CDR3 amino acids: CASSSRAGSPETQYF. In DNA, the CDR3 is TGTGCCAGCAGTTCCCGTGCGGGGAGTCCGGAGACCCAGTACTTC.

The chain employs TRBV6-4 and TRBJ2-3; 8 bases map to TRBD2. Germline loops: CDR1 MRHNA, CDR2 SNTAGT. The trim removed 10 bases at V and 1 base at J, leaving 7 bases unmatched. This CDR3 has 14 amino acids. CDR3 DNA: TGTGCCACCACCTCCGGGGGGGGCACAGATACGCAGTATTTT. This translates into CATTSGGGTDTQYF.